These 28 T cell receptor beta chains originate from one sample sequenced in a study of control samples from healthy donors and cancer patients. Method: immunoSEQ multiplex PCR; TCRdb's copy keeps in-frame clones and lacks some. The sample records around 140,000 clones, just under 90% being singletons. Sequencing was done on a sample of PBMCs. Receptor source: a middle-aged man with head and neck cancer.

The chain carries TRBV19 and TRBJ1-1; D gene ambiguous. The germline gives CDR1 LNHDA, CDR2 SQIVND (reference sequence). This CDR3 spans 13 amino acids. Between the trimmed V and J ends, which lost 5 bases and 4 bases, there was a span of 11 bases. CDR3 sequence reads: CASSSGWATEAFF. The CDR3 nucleotides are TGTGCCAGTAGTTCCGGCTGGGCCACTGAAGCTTTCTTT.

This clone has a handful of counts. The V gene is TRBV6-5, the J gene TRBJ2-7; 12 bases match TRBD2. V shed 0 bases and J 3 bases; nucleotides not matched to a gene: 3. The V gene's germline CDR1 is MNHEY and CDR2 SVGAGI. The CDR3 length is 16 residues. In DNA form, the CDR3 reads TGTGCCAGCAGTTACTCGAGACTAGCGGGAGACTACGAGCAGTACTTC. Protein sequence: CASSYSRLAGDYEQYF.

This rearrangement joins TRBV10-1 to TRBJ1-2; tentatively, D is TRBD1 (5 bases). The CDR3 consists of 14 residues. Trimming left V 5 bases short and J 4 bases short, with 14 bases between. The germline V gene encodes CDR1 WNHNN and CDR2 SYGVQD (reference sequence). CDR3: CASSLQEGIYGYTF. In DNA form, the CDR3 reads TGCGCCAGCAGTTTACAGGAAGGTATCTATGGCTACACCTTC.

This chain connects TRBV6-2 or TRBV6-3 to TRBJ1-1; D call uncertain. Germline-derived CDR1 and CDR2 are MNHEY and SVGEGT. The CDR3 contains 14 residues. The germline V and J ends were trimmed by 1 base and 0 bases, with 6 bases remaining between them. CDR3 DNA sequence: TGTGCCAGCAGTTACTGGCGGATGAACACTGAAGCTTTCTTT. It codes for CASSYWRMNTEAFF.

J is TRBJ2-3 and V is TRBV10-3, with 10 bases aligning to TRBD1. This CDR3 is 14 amino acids long. V dropped 8 bases and J dropped 5; count of bases not matched to a gene: 7. Germline-derived CDR1 and CDR2 are ENHRY and SYGVKD. The CDR3 bases are TGTGCCATCCAAAGACAGGGGGCGGGAGATACGCAGTATTTT. Its protein is CAIQRQGAGDTQYF.

The chain is built from TRBV4-1 and TRBJ2-7; no reliable D call. Germline lookup yields CDR1 MGHRA and CDR2 YSYEKL. V was shortened by 0 bases and J by 6 bases, with 6 bases between the two germline ends. The CDR3 runs 12 residues. Here the CDR3 reads CASSQDRREQYF. The DNA for the CDR3 is TGCGCCAGCAGCCAAGATAGGCGCGAGCAGTACTTC.

CDR3 region: CAYRDRALSPLHF. Written as DNA, the CDR3 is TGTGCCTACCGGGACAGGGCCTTGTCACCCCTCCACTTT. This chain links TRBV30 with TRBJ1-6; 9 bases are a match to TRBD1. The length of the CDR3 is 13 residues. CDR1 is GTSNPN, CDR2 SVGIG, per germline (reference sequence). V was clipped by 7 bases and J by 10 bases; unmatched bases: 8. Filled out from reference TRBV30 and TRBJ1-6, the complete variable domain reads SQTIHQWPATLVQPVGSPLSLECTVEGTSNPNLYWYRQAAGRGLQLLFYSVGIGQISSEVPQNLSASRPQDRQFILSSKKLLLSDSGFYLCAYRDRALSPLHFGNGTRLTVT.

The V and J genes are TRBV2 and TRBJ2-7; 16 bases are a match to TRBD2. The CDR3 loop spans 16 amino acids. The germline CDR1 and CDR2 sequences are SNHLY and FYNNEI. After removal of 6 bases from V and 6 bases from J, the junction contained 8 bases not matched to a gene. The CDR3 sequence: CASSVGLAGGRGEQYF. CDR3 coding DNA: TGTGCCAGCAGCGTGGGACTAGCGGGAGGGAGGGGCGAGCAGTACTTC.

The chain has TRBV6-5 and TRBJ2-3; 10 bases are a match to TRBD1. Germline trimming cut 6 bases from V and 4 bases from J; bases unmatched to any gene: 7. The CDR3 is 15 amino acids. The germline V gene has CDR1 MNHEY and CDR2 SVGAGI. CDR3 nucleotides: TGTGCCAGCAGATCCCCGGGACAGGGGTCAGATACGCAGTATTTT. It specifies CASRSPGQGSDTQYF.

The chain carries TRBV4-2 and TRBJ2-1, with 9 bases lining up with TRBD2. J lost 6 bases, V lost 0 bases, and 6 bases had no gene match. The CDR3 sequence is 16 residues long. Germline CDR1 LGHNA, CDR2 YNFKEQ. The CDR3 here is CASSQDLGGGANEQFF. CDR3 nucleotides: TGTGCCAGCAGCCAAGATCTGGGCGGGGGGGCCAATGAGCAGTTCTTC.

This chain uses TRBV7-6 with TRBJ1-1, with D maybe TRBD1 (5 bases). CDR1 is SGHVS, CDR2 FNYEAQ, per germline. Trimming shortened V by 2 bases and J by 3 bases, and 10 bases separated the two germline ends. The CDR3 is 14 residues long. CDR3 DNA: TGTGCCAGCAGCTTAAGTAGGGGCTACACTGAAGCTTTCTTT. Encoded protein: CASSLSRGYTEAFF. The full variable domain, its missing parts supplied by reference TRBV7-6 and TRBJ1-1, is GAGVSQSPRYKVTKRGQDVALRCDPISGHVSLYWYRQALGQGPEFLTYFNYEAQQDKSGLPNDRFSAERPEGSISTLTIQRTEQRDSAMYRCASSLSRGYTEAFFGQGTRLTVV.

The chain couples TRBV23-1 to TRBJ2-4; D unclear. TRBV23-1 is given ORF status, its function remaining uncertain. The CDR3 extends over 16 amino acids. With 0 bases removed from V and 1 base from J, the gap between germline ends came to 10 bases. Here the CDR3 DNA reads TGCGCCAGCAGTCAATCTGGGGAACGGGCCAAAAACATTCAGTACTTC. Translated, it gives CASSQSGERAKNIQYF.

J is TRBJ2-1 and V is TRBV10-3, with 10 bases fitting TRBD1. V trimming: 4 bases; J trimming: 8 bases; junction bases outside the gene matches: 8. This CDR3 comprises 15 residues. The V gene's germline CDR1 is ENHRY and CDR2 SYGVKD. This chain's CDR3 is CAISGRTGGVDEQFF. CDR3 sequence (DNA): TGTGCCATCAGTGGGCGGACAGGGGGTGTGGATGAGCAGTTCTTC.

DNA of the CDR3: TGTGCCAGCAGCCAAGATGGGAGGCGGGCTCCGTTCTTC. It translates to CASSQDGRRAPFF. The J gene is TRBJ2-1, the V gene TRBV4-2; possibly TRBD2 for D (6 bases). CDR3 length: 13 amino acids. Germline V gene lookup returns CDR1 LGHNA and CDR2 YNFKEQ. The germline V and J ends were trimmed by 0 bases and 15 bases, with 15 bases remaining between them.

The gene calls are TRBV6-6 and TRBJ2-1, with D unclear. V lost 6 bases to trimming and J lost 7 bases, with 10 bases between them. This CDR3 is built from 12 residues. Per the germline V gene, CDR1 is MNHNY and CDR2 is SVGAGI (reference sequence). Here the CDR3 DNA reads TGTGCCAGCAGCCGACCCCTAAATGAGCAGTTCTTC. Protein product: CASSRPLNEQFF.

CDR3 in amino acids: CASSYQGSGYTF. DNA for the CDR3: TGTGCCAGCAGTTACCAGGGCAGTGGCTACACCTTC. The chain uses TRBV6-5 and TRBJ1-2; TRBD1 is a possible D gene (5 bases). The CDR3 runs 12 residues. V was clipped by 2 bases and J by 7 bases, with 8 bases between them. The germline CDR1 and CDR2 sequences are MNHEY and SVGAGI.

The V and J genes are TRBV18 and TRBJ1-2, with D unclear. Trimming pared 3 bases from V and 1 base from J, leaving 6 bases between. Germline CDR1 KGHSH, CDR2 LQKENI. The CDR3 runs to 13 residues. The CDR3 reads CASSPSGNYGYTF. For the CDR3, the DNA is TGTGCCAGCTCACCTTCGGGTAACTATGGCTACACCTTC.

J is TRBJ2-5 and V is TRBV28, with D perhaps matching TRBD1 (6 bases). The CDR3 runs to 15 residues. CDR1 and CDR2 from the germline V gene are MDHEN and SYDVKM. Trimming removed 5 bases at V and 4 bases at J, with 17 bases between. This CDR3 is CASSPPTGMTETQYF. The CDR3 region has the DNA TGTGCCAGCAGTCCACCGACAGGAATGACAGAGACCCAGTACTTC.

This chain joins TRBV11-2 and TRBJ1-2; D ambiguous. V gave up 7 bases and J gave up 0 bases, with 9 bases separating them. The CDR3 length is 13 residues. Germline V CDR1 and CDR2: SGHAT, FQNNGV. Written as DNA, the CDR3 is TGTGCCAGCACCCCACAGCCTAACTATGGCTACACCTTC. Translation: CASTPQPNYGYTF.

This chain joins TRBV12-3 or TRBV12-4 and TRBJ1-6; D call uncertain. CDR3 length: 13 amino acids. Trimming left V 11 bases short and J 0 bases short, with 8 bases between. CDR3 region: CASKSSYNSPLHF. The CDR3 DNA reads TGTGCCTCCAAGAGCTCCTATAATTCACCCCTCCACTTT.

With respect to this clone: The identical CDR3 is also encoded by other nucleotide sequences in the sample. V and J are TRBV28 and TRBJ1-1; unclear D gene. Germline V CDR1 and CDR2: MDHEN, SYDVKM. V was cut by 2 bases and J by 8 bases, with 6 bases left in between. This CDR3 has 11 amino acids. CDR3 in DNA: TGTGCCAGCAGTTTAAGCCGCGAAGCTTTCTTT. The encoded protein is CASSLSREAFF.

The chain couples TRBV10-2 to TRBJ2-5; 11 nucleotides match TRBD2. Germline CDR1 and CDR2: WSHSY and SAAADI. The CDR3 is 17 amino acids. Trimming at V came to 0 bases and at J to 7 bases, leaving 10 bases not matched to a gene. CDR3 bases: TGCGCCAGCAGTGAGTCGAGAACTAGCGGGAGCGGGGTGACCCAGTACTTC. Protein product: CASSESRTSGSGVTQYF.

The chain carries TRBV29-1 and TRBJ1-5; D remains ambiguous. The CDR3 runs to 13 residues. V was clipped by 6 bases and J by 2 bases, with 11 bases between them. The germline V gene has CDR1 SQVTM and CDR2 ANQGSEA. CDR3 in amino acids: CSVTYFGNQPQHF. The CDR3 DNA reads TGCAGCGTGACTTATTTTGGCAATCAGCCCCAGCATTTT.

This chain links TRBV7-8 with TRBJ1-1; D is uncertain. The CDR3 extends over 15 amino acids. CDR1 is SGHVS, CDR2 FQNEAQ, per germline. V lost 1 base and J lost 5, with 14 bases in between. The CDR3 sequence: CASSLVNGVATEAFF. CDR3 coding DNA: TGTGCCAGCAGCTTAGTCAACGGGGTGGCAACTGAAGCTTTCTTT.

The chain combines TRBV6-5 with TRBJ1-5, with 7 bases matching TRBD1. The CDR3 contains 16 residues. Looked up from germline, CDR1 is MNHEY and CDR2 is SVGAGI. The junction had 8 bases not matched to a gene; V was cut back by 4 bases and J by 2 bases. The CDR3 coding sequence is TGTGCCAGCAGTTCCAGGGGGGCTGGGGGCAATCAGCCCCAGCATTTT. Its translation: CASSSRGAGGNQPQHF.

This clone was recorded a few times. The V call is TRBV10-1, the J call TRBJ1-1; no firm D call. Trimming left V 3 bases short and J 1 base short, with 6 bases between. Germline V gene sequence: CDR1 WNHNN, CDR2 SYGVQD (reference sequence). This CDR3 region has 13 residues. The CDR3 spells CASSDEKNTEAFF. The DNA for the CDR3 is TGCGCCAGCAGTGATGAGAAGAACACTGAAGCTTTCTTT.

For the CDR3, the DNA is TGCGCCAGCAGCTCGGACTACAATAAGAACACCGGGGAGCTGTTTTTT. Residues: CASSSDYNKNTGELFF. This chain uses TRBV4-1 with TRBJ2-2; the D gene is possibly TRBD2 (6 bases). The CDR3 runs to 16 residues. Looked up from germline, CDR1 is MGHRA and CDR2 is YSYEKL. V was shortened by 5 bases and J by 1 base, with 14 bases between the two germline ends.

The chain links TRBV7-9 to TRBJ2-7; TRBD1 or TRBD2 may be the D gene (5 bases each). Germline loops: CDR1 SEHNR, CDR2 FQNEAQ (reference sequence). CDR3 size: 15 residues. The germline V and J ends were trimmed by 1 base and 3 bases, with 13 bases remaining between them. The CDR3 is CASSLGGDYFYEQYF. In DNA, the CDR3 is TGTGCCAGCAGCTTAGGGGGCGACTACTTCTACGAGCAGTACTTC.